The clone carrying this T cell receptor (beta chain) was seen a few times. The target antigen is unknown. The CDR3 runs 14 residues. Germline V gene lookup returns CDR1 SNHLY and CDR2 FYNNEI. V was pared by 8 bases and J by 0 bases, with 6 bases of the junction left unmatched. Amplification targeted TCR beta CDR3 regions from RNA transcripts. HTBI primers drove first-round RT-PCR of the TCR CDR3. TCRdb independently ran MiXCR on the multiplex PCR reads; one entry per CDR3 protein. The table shows hundreds of thousands of distinct CDR3 sequences, with around 13% occurring only once. This sample is drawn from a study of T cells in Graves' hyperthyroidism and ophthalmopathy. Study-wide points: A model built on 13 V-J features separated ophthalmopathy from stable hyperthyroidism.

The chain carries TRBV2 and TRBJ1-1; 7 nucleotides agree with TRBD1. Material for sequencing was blood. The sequence was obtained from a woman aged 25-40 years with Graves' hyperthyroidism that later progressed to Graves' ophthalmopathy. The CDR3 loop reads CASFFGQVNTEAFF. The CDR3 DNA follows: TGTGCCAGCTTTTTTGGACAGGTGAACACTGAAGCTTTCTTT.